The clone carrying this T cell receptor (beta chain) was observed a few times. This sample was included in a study of OX40 agonist ivuxolimab in advanced cancers. The method was immunoSEQ multiplex PCR; TCRdb's version includes in-frame clones alone and lacks a portion of them. The data contain 50,000 to 65,000 clones, roughly 87% of them singletons. Sample: CD4+ or CD8+ T cells sorted from blood, taken in a trial of the OX40 agonist ivuxolimab. This TCR was recovered from an adult with an advanced solid tumor such as melanoma, head and neck, liver or kidney cancer.

The CDR3 loop reads CASSLRRDGTEAFF. CDR3 bases: TGTGCCAGCTCACTCCGCCGGGACGGCACTGAAGCTTTCTTT. The V and J genes are TRBV18 and TRBJ1-1, with D perhaps TRBD1 (5 bases). The germline V gene has CDR1 KGHSH and CDR2 LQKENI. Deletions cut 4 bases from V and 4 bases from J, with 13 bases between. The CDR3 runs to 14 residues.